The rows below give T cell receptor beta chains drawn from one sample of a study of circulating and synovial CD4+ cells in juvenile arthritis. Using immunoSEQ multiplex PCR, the repertoire was profiled, and TCRdb retains in-frame clones only, with some absent. Seen here are 36,000 or so clones, about 94% observed once, and the top ten hold 0.55% to 0.75%. Sequenced material: CD4+ T cells from blood. Every receptor here comes from a human donor with juvenile idiopathic arthritis. The CDR3 runs from the conserved cysteine through the conserved F or W. D genes are given only for firm matches. The size of a clone is reported for some rows only, either as once, few or many, or as a class for expanded clones.

d_gene: -; len: 15; v_gene: TRBV5-1; j_gene: TRBJ2-4; abundance: -; CDR3nt: TGCGCCAGCAGCTTGGAGGGACACCTCTATACCATTCAGTACTTC; CDR3aa: CASSLEGHLYTIQYF
d_gene: TRBD1; len: 14; v_gene: TRBV7-2; j_gene: TRBJ2-7; abundance: -; CDR3nt: TGTGCCAGCAGCTGGACAGGGGGCGACTACGAGCAGTACTTC; CDR3aa: CASSWTGGDYEQYF
d_gene: -; len: 15; v_gene: TRBV14; j_gene: TRBJ2-6; abundance: once; CDR3nt: TGTGCCAGCAGTGCCTCAGCTGGAGTAACCAACGTCCTGACTTTC; CDR3aa: CASSASAGVTNVLTF
d_gene: -; len: 12; v_gene: TRBV6-5; j_gene: TRBJ2-5; abundance: -; CDR3nt: TGTGCCAGCAGTTACTCCGGGGAGACCCAGTACTTC; CDR3aa: CASSYSGETQYF
d_gene: -; len: 15; v_gene: TRBV5-1; j_gene: TRBJ1-1; abundance: -; CDR3nt: TGCGCCAGCAGCTTCGGTGAGGCGACGAACACTGAAGCTTTCTTT; CDR3aa: CASSFGEATNTEAFF
d_gene: TRBD1; len: 15; v_gene: TRBV11-3; j_gene: TRBJ2-5; abundance: -; CDR3nt: TGTGCCAGCAGCCCCGGGACAGGGATCCAAGAGACCCAGTACTTC; CDR3aa: CASSPGTGIQETQYF
d_gene: TRBD1; len: 18; v_gene: TRBV7-2; j_gene: TRBJ1-6; abundance: -; CDR3nt: TGTGCCAGCAGCCCTAGGACAGGGTCGGGCTCCTATAATTCACCCCTCCACTTT; CDR3aa: CASSPRTGSGSYNSPLHF
d_gene: -; len: 16; v_gene: TRBV19; j_gene: TRBJ1-4; abundance: few; CDR3nt: TGTGCCAGTAGTATAAGGGCGAGGGGACTGAATGAAAAACTGTTTTTT; CDR3aa: CASSIRARGLNEKLFF
d_gene: -; len: 13; v_gene: TRBV10-3; j_gene: TRBJ1-3; abundance: -; CDR3nt: TGTGCCATCAGTGTTAACTCTGGAAACACCATATATTTT; CDR3aa: CAISVNSGNTIYF
d_gene: -; len: 13; v_gene: TRBV2; j_gene: TRBJ1-1; abundance: once; CDR3nt: TGTGCCAGCAGTATCGAGAGGAACACTGAAGCTTTCTTT; CDR3aa: CASSIERNTEAFF
d_gene: TRBD2; len: 17; v_gene: TRBV7-2; j_gene: TRBJ2-3; abundance: -; CDR3nt: TGTGCCAGCAGCTACCCTGTCACGGCGGGGGGCACAAATACGCAGTATTTT; CDR3aa: CASSYPVTAGGTNTQYF
d_gene: TRBD2; len: 19; v_gene: TRBV7-6; j_gene: TRBJ2-7; abundance: -; CDR3nt: TGTGCCAGCAGTCTTTTAACCGGGACTAGCGGGGTGATATCCTACGAGCAGTACTTC; CDR3aa: CASSLLTGTSGVISYEQYF
d_gene: -; len: 16; v_gene: TRBV7-2; j_gene: TRBJ2-6; abundance: -; CDR3nt: TGTGCCAGCAGCTTAGGTTCGGGATCTGGGGCCAACGTCCTGACTTTC; CDR3aa: CASSLGSGSGANVLTF
d_gene: TRBD1; len: 13; v_gene: TRBV7-2; j_gene: TRBJ1-2; abundance: -; CDR3nt: TGTGCCAGCAGCTTAAACAGGGGCTATGGCTACACCTTC; CDR3aa: CASSLNRGYGYTF
d_gene: TRBD1; len: 17; v_gene: TRBV19; j_gene: TRBJ1-2; abundance: -; CDR3nt: TGTGCCAGTAGTATAACTGGGACAGGGGGCGCCAACTATGGCTACACCTTC; CDR3aa: CASSITGTGGANYGYTF
d_gene: -; len: 15; v_gene: TRBV12-2; j_gene: TRBJ2-7; abundance: -; CDR3nt: TGTGCAAGTCGCTTGCTCGGCAGGGGTACCTACGAGCAGTACTTC; CDR3aa: CASRLLGRGTYEQYF
d_gene: TRBD1; len: 15; v_gene: TRBV4-3; j_gene: TRBJ2-3; abundance: -; CDR3nt: TGCGCCAGCAGCCTTAAGACAGGGGTCACAGATACGCAGTATTTT; CDR3aa: CASSLKTGVTDTQYF
d_gene: TRBD1; len: 17; v_gene: TRBV4-2; j_gene: TRBJ2-2; abundance: -; CDR3nt: TGTGCCAGCAGCCTTTTCACGCGGACAGGGGTCACCGGGGAGCTGTTTTTT; CDR3aa: CASSLFTRTGVTGELFF
d_gene: -; len: 13; v_gene: TRBV27; j_gene: TRBJ2-7; abundance: once; CDR3nt: TGTGCCAGCAGTAGGACAGATGACTACGAGCAGTACTTC; CDR3aa: CASSRTDDYEQYF
d_gene: -; len: 13; v_gene: TRBV15; j_gene: TRBJ2-1; abundance: -; CDR3nt: TGTGCCACCAGCGGGGACTTATACAATGAGCAGTTCTTC; CDR3aa: CATSGDLYNEQFF
d_gene: -; len: 14; v_gene: TRBV5-4; j_gene: TRBJ2-7; abundance: few; CDR3nt: TGTGCCAGCAGCCCGATAGACAGGCCCTACGAGCAGTACTTC; CDR3aa: CASSPIDRPYEQYF
d_gene: TRBD1; len: 13; v_gene: TRBV7-2; j_gene: TRBJ2-7; abundance: -; CDR3nt: TGTGCCAGCAGCCGGGACAGGGATTACGAGCAGTACTTC; CDR3aa: CASSRDRDYEQYF
d_gene: TRBD2; len: 15; v_gene: TRBV6-5; j_gene: TRBJ2-5; abundance: -; CDR3nt: TGTGCCAGCAGCTTAGCGGGGGGGGACGTGGTGTCCCAGTACTTC; CDR3aa: CASSLAGGDVVSQYF
d_gene: TRBD2; len: 16; v_gene: TRBV7-9; j_gene: TRBJ2-5; abundance: once; CDR3nt: TGTGCCAGCAGCTTAGCGGGAGCGGGGGCCAAAGAGACCCAGTACTTC; CDR3aa: CASSLAGAGAKETQYF
d_gene: -; len: 12; v_gene: TRBV30; j_gene: TRBJ1-6; abundance: -; CDR3nt: TGTGCCTGGCTTAGAGGCAATTCACCCCTCCACTTT; CDR3aa: CAWLRGNSPLHF
d_gene: TRBD1; len: 15; v_gene: TRBV7-6; j_gene: TRBJ2-2; abundance: once; CDR3nt: TGTGCCAGCAGCTCAGGGGGCCCGAACACCGGGGAGCTGTTTTTT; CDR3aa: CASSSGGPNTGELFF
d_gene: -; len: 14; v_gene: TRBV19; j_gene: TRBJ1-1; abundance: -; CDR3nt: TGTGCCAGTAGTCATGACAGACTGAACACTGAAGCTTTCTTT; CDR3aa: CASSHDRLNTEAFF
d_gene: TRBD1; len: 14; v_gene: TRBV18; j_gene: TRBJ1-2; abundance: -; CDR3nt: TGTGCCAGCTCACATCCAGGGGGCCGGGGTGGCTACACCTTC; CDR3aa: CASSHPGGRGGYTF
d_gene: -; len: 15; v_gene: TRBV7-3; j_gene: TRBJ1-1; abundance: -; CDR3nt: TGTGCCAGCAGCGCCTCCGGAGGGCAGAACACTGAAGCTTTCTTT; CDR3aa: CASSASGGQNTEAFF
d_gene: -; len: 13; v_gene: TRBV5-4; j_gene: TRBJ2-5; abundance: once; CDR3nt: TGTGCCAGCAGGGACGGACTCCAAGAGACCCAGTACTTC; CDR3aa: CASRDGLQETQYF
d_gene: TRBD1; len: 14; v_gene: TRBV19; j_gene: TRBJ1-2; abundance: -; CDR3nt: TGTGCCAGTAGTATGGACAGGGGGCGAAATGGCTACACCTTC; CDR3aa: CASSMDRGRNGYTF
d_gene: -; len: 15; v_gene: TRBV4-1; j_gene: TRBJ2-2; abundance: -; CDR3nt: TGCGCCAGCAGCTCGAGTGTATCGAACACCGGGGAGCTGTTTTTT; CDR3aa: CASSSSVSNTGELFF
d_gene: TRBD1; len: 13; v_gene: TRBV30; j_gene: TRBJ1-1; abundance: -; CDR3nt: TGTGCCTGGAGCAGGGGGCTGAACACTGAAGCTTTCTTT; CDR3aa: CAWSRGLNTEAFF
d_gene: TRBD1; len: 13; v_gene: TRBV7-2; j_gene: TRBJ2-7; abundance: -; CDR3nt: TGTGCCAGCAGCCGAGACAGGGTCGCCGAGCAGTACTTC; CDR3aa: CASSRDRVAEQYF
d_gene: TRBD1; len: 15; v_gene: TRBV7-9; j_gene: TRBJ1-6; abundance: -; CDR3nt: TGTGCCAGCAGCTTGAGGGGGACAGGGGATTCACCCCTCCACTTT; CDR3aa: CASSLRGTGDSPLHF
d_gene: TRBD2; len: 14; v_gene: TRBV7-2; j_gene: TRBJ2-5; abundance: once; CDR3nt: TGTGCCAGCAGCCTAGCGGGGGGGATGGAGACCCAGTACTTC; CDR3aa: CASSLAGGMETQYF
d_gene: -; len: 15; v_gene: TRBV13; j_gene: TRBJ1-2; abundance: -; CDR3nt: TGTGCCAGCAGCCGAGGGTCACAGTTGAACTATGGCTACACCTTC; CDR3aa: CASSRGSQLNYGYTF
d_gene: -; len: 15; v_gene: TRBV5-4; j_gene: TRBJ1-4; abundance: -; CDR3nt: TGTGCCAGCAGCTCCACAGGGCTCGATAATGAAAAACTGTTTTTT; CDR3aa: CASSSTGLDNEKLFF
d_gene: -; len: 13; v_gene: TRBV6-1; j_gene: TRBJ2-3; abundance: -; CDR3nt: TGTGCCGGACTTATATCAGGGGCAGAGACGCAGTATTTT; CDR3aa: CAGLISGAETQYF
d_gene: -; len: 14; v_gene: TRBV5-4; j_gene: TRBJ2-1; abundance: -; CDR3nt: TGTGCCAGCAGCCCCGGGGTGCTTTACAATGAGCAGTTCTTC; CDR3aa: CASSPGVLYNEQFF
d_gene: -; len: 13; v_gene: TRBV5-6; j_gene: TRBJ2-5; abundance: -; CDR3nt: TGTGCCAGCTCCGATCGGGGAAGAGAGACCCAGTACTTC; CDR3aa: CASSDRGRETQYF
d_gene: -; len: 12; v_gene: TRBV7-9; j_gene: TRBJ1-4; abundance: -; CDR3nt: TGTGCCAGCAGCTCCCTTAATGAAAAACTGTTTTTT; CDR3aa: CASSSLNEKLFF
d_gene: TRBD2; len: 14; v_gene: TRBV7-7; j_gene: TRBJ2-1; abundance: -; CDR3nt: TGTGCCAGCAGCTCTAGCGGGGGGGCCGCTGAGCAGTTCTTC; CDR3aa: CASSSSGGAAEQFF
d_gene: -; len: 13; v_gene: TRBV11-2; j_gene: TRBJ2-7; abundance: -; CDR3nt: TGTGCCAGCAGCCCTCGGACACAATACGAGCAGTACTTC; CDR3aa: CASSPRTQYEQYF
d_gene: TRBD1; len: 15; v_gene: TRBV18; j_gene: TRBJ1-1; abundance: once; CDR3nt: TGTGCCAGCTCACCGACGTATTCCCGGGACAGTGAAGCTTTCTTT; CDR3aa: CASSPTYSRDSEAFF
d_gene: TRBD2; len: 15; v_gene: TRBV5-4; j_gene: TRBJ2-1; abundance: -; CDR3nt: TGTGCCAGCAGCCAAGCGGGGGCTCTCTACAATGAGCAGTTCTTC; CDR3aa: CASSQAGALYNEQFF
d_gene: -; len: 14; v_gene: TRBV5-1; j_gene: TRBJ1-2; abundance: -; CDR3nt: TGCGCCAGCAGCTTGGCAGGGGAAGGCTATGGCTACACCTTC; CDR3aa: CASSLAGEGYGYTF
d_gene: TRBD1; len: 17; v_gene: TRBV25-1; j_gene: TRBJ1-2; abundance: -; CDR3nt: TGTGCCAGCAGTGAATTGGGGCAGGGGGCGTCGGGCTATGGCTACACCTTC; CDR3aa: CASSELGQGASGYGYTF
d_gene: TRBD1; len: 13; v_gene: TRBV19; j_gene: TRBJ2-3; abundance: -; CDR3nt: TGTGCCAGCCGGACAGGGAGCACGGATACGCAGTATTTT; CDR3aa: CASRTGSTDTQYF
d_gene: -; len: 15; v_gene: TRBV7-2; j_gene: TRBJ1-2; abundance: -; CDR3nt: TGTGCCAGCAGCTTAGCGGGGGGGGCGGGGGCTGGCTACACCTTC; CDR3aa: CASSLAGGAGAGYTF
d_gene: TRBD2; len: 13; v_gene: TRBV25-1; j_gene: TRBJ2-1; abundance: once; CDR3nt: TGTGCCAGCAGCCCGGGGGGGCGGAAAAGGCAGTTCTTC; CDR3aa: CASSPGGRKRQFF
d_gene: TRBD1; len: 15; v_gene: TRBV5-1; j_gene: TRBJ2-5; abundance: -; CDR3nt: TGCGCCAGCAGCCGAGGACAGGGGGTCGAAGAGACCCAGTACTTC; CDR3aa: CASSRGQGVEETQYF